What follows are 16 T cell receptor beta chains derived from one specimen sequenced in a study of response to subunit inactivated influenza vaccine (dated by TCRdb to between 2017 and 2018). The library was obtained by RT-PCR. The sample was run on an Illumina HiSeq 2500. TCRdb reprocessed the public reads (quality trimming at Q25 with fastp, clone calling with MiXCR) and kept in-frame beta chains. Every entry covers one CDR3 protein and lists the most common genes and DNA from its rows. In this sample the table shows 400,000 to 650,000 distinct CDR3 sequences, approximately 7.8% of which occur a single time. The ten largest clones take up around 13% of the sample. The sequenced sample was PBMCs from blood, obtained around 2 years after vaccination. These TCRs come from a man aged 50-75 years who received an inactivated influenza vaccine. Donor details come from another sample of the same person, matched by shared clones.

This clonotype came up a few times. V is TRBV6-5 and J is TRBJ2-5; 8 nucleotides agree with TRBD2. Trimming took 2 bases from V and 2 from J; bases not matched to a gene: 4. The CDR3 spans 15 residues. The germline V gene has CDR1 MNHEY and CDR2 SVGAGI. CDR3 amino acids: CASSYGGGLQETQYF. CDR3 nucleotides: TGTGCCAGCAGTTACGGCGGGGGGCTACAAGAGACCCAGTACTTC.

This clonotype was picked up a small number of times. The chain carries TRBV20-1 and TRBJ1-1, with 7 positions matching TRBD1. Germline V CDR1 and CDR2: DFQATT, SNEGSKA (reference sequence). This CDR3 has 10 residues. J was trimmed by 10 bases and V by 6 bases; bases with no gene match: 5. The CDR3 protein is CSASQGRAFF. The CDR3 DNA is TGCAGTGCATCACAGGGGCGAGCTTTCTTT.

This clonotype was counted a few times. V is TRBV7-6 and J is TRBJ1-2; 9 nucleotides line up with TRBD1. Looked up from germline, CDR1 is SGHVS and CDR2 is FNYEAQ. The CDR3 has 22 residues. Trimming at V came to 1 base and at J to 4 bases, leaving 25 bases not matched to a gene. The CDR3 sequence: CASSLEFGTGKSGPVSLYGYTF. The CDR3 bases are TGTGCCAGCAGCTTAGAGTTTGGGACAGGGAAAAGCGGGCCTGTGAGCCTCTATGGCTACACCTTC.

This clonotype was counted ten times or more. The V gene is TRBV12-3 or TRBV12-4, the J gene TRBJ1-2; 8 bases fit TRBD1. V was pared by 2 bases and J by 4 bases, with 3 bases of the junction left unmatched. The length of the CDR3 is 14 residues. The CDR3 spells CASSLTGTGYGYTF. CDR3 coding DNA: TGTGCCAGCAGTTTAACTGGGACAGGCTATGGCTACACCTTC.

The chain carries TRBV6-1 and TRBJ1-5, with 8 nucleotides matching TRBD1. This CDR3 has 16 residues. Germline V lookup: CDR1 MNHNS, CDR2 SASEGT. The V segment lost 6 bases and the J segment 5 bases; nucleotides outside the gene matches: 12. The chain's CDR3 is CASRPIAGGSDQPQHF. CDR3 nucleotides: TGTGCCAGCAGGCCCATTGCAGGGGGCAGCGATCAGCCCCAGCATTTT.

A remark on this clonotype: This may arise from a read error, as a much more abundant clone is one base away. The genes are TRBV6-5 and TRBJ2-1, with 7 bases lining up with TRBD1. The CDR3 consists of 15 residues. Germline-derived CDR1 and CDR2 are MNHEY and SVGAGI. The V segment lost 4 bases and the J segment 5 bases; nucleotides outside the gene matches: 8. CDR3 region: CASSSPVTGHNEQFF. CDR3 in DNA: TGTGCCAGCAGTTCCCCGGTGACAGGGCACAATGAGCAGTTCTTC.

This rearrangement joins TRBV6-1 to TRBJ2-5; D is undetermined. V was trimmed by 4 bases and J by 4 bases, leaving 16 bases between them. CDR3 length: 15 residues. Germline V gene sequence: CDR1 MNHNS, CDR2 SASEGT. The CDR3: CASSVPPRAVETQYF. In DNA form, the CDR3 reads TGTGCCAGCAGTGTTCCCCCTAGGGCGGTAGAGACCCAGTACTTC.

A word on this clonotype: It may be a read error: a sequence one base away is much more abundant. The rearrangement joins TRBV29-1 to TRBJ2-1; 7 nucleotides agree with TRBD2. J lost 0 bases, V lost 1 base, and 9 bases had no gene match. Germline assignment: CDR1 SQVTM and CDR2 ANQGSEA. The CDR3 is 17 residues long. Here the CDR3 DNA reads TGCAGCGTTGAAGGCTCGCTAGCGGCTAGCTCCTACAATGAGCAGTTCTTC. Translation gives CSVEGSLAASSYNEQFF.

The J gene is TRBJ2-1, the V gene TRBV3-1; D gene uncertain. The CDR3 has 16 residues. Deletions cut 1 base from V and 2 bases from J, with 12 bases between. The germline CDR1 and CDR2 sequences are LGHDT and YNNKEL (reference sequence). The chain's CDR3 is CASSQVYSRTYNEQFF. CDR3 nucleotides: TGTGCCAGCAGCCAAGTGTACAGCCGGACCTACAATGAGCAGTTCTTC.

CDR3 loop: CASSESGLAPPQYF. The CDR3 coding sequence is TGTGCCAGCAGTGAATCGGGACTGGCGCCTCCGCAGTATTTT. The chain recombines TRBV25-1 with TRBJ2-3, with a tentative D call TRBD2 (6 bases). With 1 base removed from V and 10 bases from J, the gap between germline ends came to 15 bases. In germline, CDR1 is MGHDK, CDR2 SYGVNS. The CDR3 spans 14 residues. The entire variable domain, with the rest obtained from reference TRBV25-1 and TRBJ2-3, is as follows: EADIYQTPRYLVIGTGKKITLECSQTMGHDKMYWYQQDPGMELHLIHYSYGVNSTEKGDLSSESTVSRIRTEHFPLTLESARPSHTSQYLCASSESGLAPPQYFGPGTRLTVL.

This clonotype was counted only a few times. The chain has TRBV11-2 and TRBJ2-1; no firm D call. Trimming took 5 bases from V and 8 from J, leaving 16 bases between them. The V gene's germline CDR1 is SGHAT and CDR2 FQNNGV. The CDR3 contains 14 residues. DNA for the CDR3: TGTGCCAGCAGCAAGGACGGTCATCATGATGAGCAGTTCTTC. This gives the protein CASSKDGHHDEQFF. The full variable domain, in which reference TRBV11-2 and TRBJ2-1 provide the parts outside the CDR3, is EAGVAQSPRYKIIEKRQSVAFWCNPISGHATLYWYQQILGQGPKLLIQFQNNGVVDDSQLPKDRFSAERLKGVDSTLKIQPAKLEDSAVYLCASSKDGHHDEQFFGPGTRLTVL.

A note on this clonotype: This clone may be a read error of a much larger clone one base away. The chain joins TRBV20-1 to TRBJ2-7; D is perhaps TRBD1 (5 bases). The CDR3 has 13 amino acids. CDR1 and CDR2 (germline): DFQATT, SNEGSKA (reference sequence). The CDR3 sequence: CRVLGQGDYEQYF. DNA of the CDR3: TGCAGAGTCCTCGGCCAGGGTGATTACGAGCAGTACTTC.

Turning to this clonotype: A read error is possible here, since a much larger clone lies one base away. The chain uses TRBV20-1 and TRBJ2-2; 9 positions agree with TRBD1. CDR1 is DFQATT, CDR2 SNEGSKA, per germline (reference sequence). The length of the CDR3 is 17 residues. The CDR3 DNA is TGCTGTGCTAGGATTATTGGGACAGGGCCGAACACCGGGGAGCTGTTTTTT. This translates into CCARIIGTGPNTGELFF.

This clonotype came up a few times. The chain employs TRBV9 and TRBJ2-3; 11 bases fit TRBD2. V lost 0 bases to trimming and J lost 2 bases; unmatched junction nucleotides: 5. From germline, CDR1 is SGDLS and CDR2 YYNGEE. The CDR3 covers 17 residues. DNA for the CDR3: TGTGCCAGCAGCGTAGGACTAGCGGGGACGGCCACAGATACGCAGTATTTT. This codes for CASSVGLAGTATDTQYF.

This clonotype was seen many times. The rearrangement joins TRBV18 to TRBJ2-7, with TRBD1 matching 11 bases. V was pared by 6 bases and J by 5 bases, with 6 bases of the junction left unmatched. This CDR3 has 14 residues. Germline-derived CDR1 and CDR2 are KGHSH and LQKENI. CDR3 nucleotides: TGTGCCAGCTCGACCGGACAGGGGGCGAACGAGCAGTACTTC. Translating gives CASSTGQGANEQYF.

J is TRBJ2-5 and V is TRBV3-1; D remains unclear. Trimming stripped 2 bases from V and 5 bases from J, with 9 bases between. This CDR3 contains 13 residues. Looked up from germline, CDR1 is LGHDT and CDR2 is YNNKEL (reference sequence). DNA for the CDR3: TGTGCCAGCAGCCAACAAGATTTGGAGACCCAGTACTTC. It specifies CASSQQDLETQYF.